A single sample is the source of the 7 T cell receptor beta chains below, sequenced in a study of cytomegalovirus exposure and HLA in healthy donors. The primer mix had 60 Vbeta and 13 Jbeta primers. Sequenced by immunoSEQ multiplex PCR; TCRdb stores in-frame clones only, minus some. The top ten hold roughly 1.4% of the sample, which has more than 150,000 clones, 75% to 90% seen once. Specimen: PBMCs. These receptors originate from a woman between 18 and 29 years old in good health and CMV-seronegative.

The chain has TRBV5-1 and TRBJ1-5, with 7 bases identical to TRBD1. The V and J ends lost 0 bases and 1 base, in that order; junction bases with no gene match: 10. CDR1 is SGHRS and CDR2 is YFSETQ in the germline V gene. This CDR3 contains 18 residues. In DNA, the CDR3 is TGCGCCAGCAGCTTGGGCGTAGGGGGCGCGTTGAGCAATCAGCCCCAGCATTTT. Translation gives CASSLGVGGALSNQPQHF.

The V and J genes are TRBV28 and TRBJ1-2; TRBD1 matches 9 bases. The CDR3 covers 15 residues. V dropped 3 bases and J dropped 7; count of bases not matched to a gene: 9. CDR1 and CDR2 from the germline V gene are MDHEN and SYDVKM. The CDR3 region is CASSFGQGRVGGYTF. The CDR3 DNA is TGTGCCAGCAGTTTTGGACAGGGGAGGGTTGGTGGCTACACCTTC.

This clone was seen a handful of times. The V and J genes are TRBV4-2 and TRBJ1-5; 7 nucleotides agree with TRBD1. Unmatched junction bases numbered 5, after V lost 0 bases and J lost 6 bases. Germline V CDR1 and CDR2: LGHNA, YNFKEQ. This CDR3 region has 15 residues. CDR3 protein: CASSQELAGGQPQHF. As DNA, the CDR3 is TGTGCCAGCAGCCAAGAACTGGCAGGGGGTCAGCCCCAGCATTTT.

The chain is built from TRBV6-5 and TRBJ1-1; 9 nucleotides match TRBD1. CDR3 length: 15 amino acids. Germline trimming cut 4 bases from V and 6 bases from J; bases unmatched to any gene: 9. Germline CDR1 reads MNHEY; CDR2 reads SVGAGI. The CDR3 DNA sequence: TGTGCCAGCAGTTCTGCCGGGACAGGGTCCCCTGAAGCTTTCTTT. It codes for CASSSAGTGSPEAFF.

This clone was seen a few times. The V call is TRBV9, the J call TRBJ2-5; TRBD2 might be the D (6 bases). The CDR3 runs 15 residues. Trimming removed 0 bases at V and 2 bases at J, with 11 bases between. CDR1 SGDLS and CDR2 YYNGEE come from the germline V gene. The CDR3 reads CASSVGTTQQETQYF. DNA of the CDR3: TGTGCCAGCAGCGTAGGGACTACCCAACAAGAGACCCAGTACTTC.

The chain employs TRBV2 and TRBJ1-1; D call uncertain. This CDR3 has 13 amino acids. Germline V gives CDR1 SNHLY, CDR2 FYNNEI. Trimming left V 3 bases short and J 1 base short, with 6 bases between. The DNA for the CDR3 is TGTGCCAGCAGTGATAACAGGAACACTGAAGCTTTCTTT. It translates to CASSDNRNTEAFF. Looking up the rest from reference TRBV2 and TRBJ1-1 gives the full variable domain: EPEVTQTPSHQVTQMGQEVILRCVPISNHLYFYWYRQILGQKVEFLVSFYNNEISEKSEIFDDQFSVERPDGSNFTLKIRSTKLEDSAMYFCASSDNRNTEAFFGQGTRLTVV.

V and J are TRBV27 and TRBJ2-5; possibly TRBD2 for D (6 bases). TRBJ2-7 explains the end of the DNA better; the J call may be wrong. Germline V gives CDR1 MNHEY, CDR2 SMNVEV (reference sequence). This CDR3 region has 15 residues. The DNA for the CDR3 is TGTGCCAGCAGTCCAGGGACTGGGGCTGCCTACGAGCAGTACTTC. This codes for CASSPGTGAAYEQYF.